Included here is one T cell receptor (beta chain) sequence, with context. Antigen: not known. Produced via immunoSEQ multiplex PCR; TCRdb's table is partial and in-frame only. The table shows approximately 59,000 clones, with roughly 77% occurring only once. This CDR3 comprises 15 residues. The germline V and J ends were trimmed by 0 bases and 2 bases, with 9 bases remaining between them. Germline V gives CDR1 ENHRY, CDR2 SYGVKD. This specimen belongs to a study of OX40 agonist ivuxolimab in advanced cancers. Turning to the study itself: Every 2 weeks, ivuxolimab was infused into the patients intravenously at between 0.01 and 10 mg/kg.

Study-wide results and caveats: Researchers report that CD8+ T cells had, on average, more expanded clones than CD4+.

V is TRBV10-3 and J is TRBJ2-3; no clear D. This specimen was CD4+ or CD8+ T cells sorted from blood, taken in a trial of the OX40 agonist ivuxolimab. The sequence came from an adult with an advanced solid tumor such as melanoma, head and neck, liver or kidney cancer. The CDR3 DNA sequence: TGTGCCATCAGTGAGTCAGAGATCCTCACAGATACGCAGTATTTT. It yields the protein CAISESEILTDTQYF.